This is a list of T cell receptor beta chains from one sample in a study of shared clonotypes between healthy human individuals. The table came from immunoSEQ multiplex PCR; TCRdb's copy has only in-frame clones and leaves some out. This sample yields around 690,000 clones, of which around 90% are seen a single time; 30% to 35% belongs to the top ten. Source material: memory CD8+ T cells from PBMCs. The origin of the receptors is a young man in good health. Some clones in this sample may be carry-over from other donors' samples. The CDR3 runs from the conserved cysteine through the conserved F or W. The D gene is left open where the match is weak. Only part of the rows carry a size: once, few, many, or a class if the clone is expanded.

v_gene: TRBV7-9
d_gene: NA
j_gene: TRBJ2-5
abundance: NA
CDR3nt: TGTGCCAGCAGCTTACCCCACCTACAGGGAGCCGGGGAGACCCAGTACTTC
CDR3aa: CASSLPHLQGAGETQYF

v_gene: TRBV19
d_gene: NA
j_gene: TRBJ2-7
abundance: once
CDR3nt: TGTGCCAGTAGTATAGAGGAAGGACGCGAGCAGTACTTC
CDR3aa: CASSIEEGREQYF

v_gene: TRBV11-2
d_gene: TRBD2
j_gene: TRBJ2-7
abundance: NA
CDR3nt: TGTGCCAGCAGCGCCAAACTAGCGGACCATTCCTACGAGCAGTACTTC
CDR3aa: CASSAKLADHSYEQYF

v_gene: TRBV7-2
d_gene: NA
j_gene: TRBJ2-1
abundance: NA
CDR3nt: TGTGCCAGCGCCACTCTTAGCTCCTACAATGAGCAGTTCTTC
CDR3aa: CASATLSSYNEQFF

v_gene: TRBV5-1
d_gene: NA
j_gene: TRBJ1-5
abundance: NA
CDR3nt: TGCGCCAGCAGCTTACAGGGTGATCAGCCCCAGCATTTT
CDR3aa: CASSLQGDQPQHF

v_gene: TRBV25-1
d_gene: NA
j_gene: TRBJ1-5
abundance: NA
CDR3nt: TGTGCCAGCATCCCGATGGGAAGGGCGTTACAGCCCCAGCATTTT
CDR3aa: CASIPMGRALQPQHF

v_gene: TRBV19
d_gene: NA
j_gene: TRBJ2-7
abundance: NA
CDR3nt: TGTGCCAGTAGTATATCATTTTCTGGTTACGGAACCTACGAGCAGTACTTC
CDR3aa: CASSISFSGYGTYEQYF

v_gene: TRBV6-1
d_gene: NA
j_gene: TRBJ1-5
abundance: NA
CDR3nt: TGTGCCAGCAGTGACAGCCTGAATCAGCCCCAGCATTTT
CDR3aa: CASSDSLNQPQHF

v_gene: TRBV9
d_gene: TRBD1
j_gene: TRBJ1-2
abundance: NA
CDR3nt: TGTGCCAGCAGCGTAGAAGGCAGGGGGCTTTCTGGCTACACCTTC
CDR3aa: CASSVEGRGLSGYTF

v_gene: TRBV29-1
d_gene: NA
j_gene: TRBJ2-4
abundance: NA
CDR3nt: TGCAGCGTTGTAACAGGCAAAAACATTCAGTACTTC
CDR3aa: CSVVTGKNIQYF

v_gene: TRBV5-4
d_gene: TRBD2
j_gene: TRBJ2-7
abundance: NA
CDR3nt: TGTGCCAGCAGCTGGGCCCGGGGGGGAGCGGACGAGCAGTACTTC
CDR3aa: CASSWARGGADEQYF

v_gene: TRBV4-3
d_gene: NA
j_gene: TRBJ1-3
abundance: NA
CDR3nt: TGCGCCAGCAGCCAAGGGACAGCGAGCTCTGGAAACACCATATATTTT
CDR3aa: CASSQGTASSGNTIYF

v_gene: TRBV15
d_gene: NA
j_gene: TRBJ1-2
abundance: few
CDR3nt: TGTGCCACCAGCAGTGCAAACTATGGCTACACCTTC
CDR3aa: CATSSANYGYTF

v_gene: TRBV2
d_gene: NA
j_gene: TRBJ2-7
abundance: NA
CDR3nt: TGTGCCAGCAGTGCCCTCGGGGAACCCGAGCAGTACTTC
CDR3aa: CASSALGEPEQYF

v_gene: TRBV14
d_gene: TRBD1
j_gene: TRBJ1-1
abundance: NA
CDR3nt: TGTGCCAGCAGCAGGGACAGGGGAACTGAAGCTTTCTTT
CDR3aa: CASSRDRGTEAFF

v_gene: TRBV7-9
d_gene: NA
j_gene: TRBJ1-5
abundance: once
CDR3nt: TGTGCCAGCAGCTTAGAGGCGGGCTCCGAGGATCAGCCCCAGCATTTT
CDR3aa: CASSLEAGSEDQPQHF

v_gene: TRBV19
d_gene: NA
j_gene: TRBJ2-7
abundance: few
CDR3nt: TGTGCCAGTAGTATAGACGAGTACGAGCAGTACTTC
CDR3aa: CASSIDEYEQYF

v_gene: TRBV7-9
d_gene: NA
j_gene: TRBJ2-2
abundance: NA
CDR3nt: TGTGCCAGCAGCAACAGGGTGTCCGGGGAGCTGTTTTTT
CDR3aa: CASSNRVSGELFF

v_gene: TRBV9
d_gene: TRBD2
j_gene: TRBJ2-2
abundance: NA
CDR3nt: TGTGCCAGCAGCTTAACTGGACTAGCGGGAGCCGGCACCGGGGAGCTGTTTTTT
CDR3aa: CASSLTGLAGAGTGELFF

v_gene: TRBV30
d_gene: NA
j_gene: TRBJ1-1
abundance: once
CDR3nt: TGTGCCTGGAGTGTACCTAGGGTTCGGGGGCTAAACACTGAAGCTTTCTTT
CDR3aa: CAWSVPRVRGLNTEAFF

v_gene: TRBV10-3
d_gene: NA
j_gene: TRBJ1-4
abundance: NA
CDR3nt: TGTGCCATCAGTGTCAGCAGGGTTGGGAATGAAAAACTGTTTTTT
CDR3aa: CAISVSRVGNEKLFF

v_gene: TRBV7-6
d_gene: TRBD1
j_gene: TRBJ2-1
abundance: NA
CDR3nt: TGTGCCAGCAGCGGGGGACAGGGCTACAATGAGCAGTTCTTC
CDR3aa: CASSGGQGYNEQFF

v_gene: TRBV29-1
d_gene: NA
j_gene: TRBJ2-6
abundance: NA
CDR3nt: TGCAGCGTTGAGGGGGGGCACCGACGGGCTGGGGCCAACGTCCTGACTTTC
CDR3aa: CSVEGGHRRAGANVLTF

v_gene: TRBV5-1
d_gene: NA
j_gene: TRBJ1-1
abundance: NA
CDR3nt: TGCGCCAGCAGCTTGGATCAGGGGATGAACACTGAAGCTTTCTTT
CDR3aa: CASSLDQGMNTEAFF

v_gene: TRBV19
d_gene: NA
j_gene: TRBJ1-5
abundance: NA
CDR3nt: TGTGCCAGTAGTATACCAGGGACTTCGAGCAATCAGCCCCAGCATTTT
CDR3aa: CASSIPGTSSNQPQHF

v_gene: TRBV6-5
d_gene: NA
j_gene: TRBJ2-7
abundance: few
CDR3nt: TGTGCCAGCAGTTACCTAGGATCCTACGAGCAGTACTTC
CDR3aa: CASSYLGSYEQYF

v_gene: TRBV27
d_gene: NA
j_gene: TRBJ2-7
abundance: NA
CDR3nt: TGTGCCAGCAGTCCAACGTTGGGGAGCTCCTACGAGCAGTACTTC
CDR3aa: CASSPTLGSSYEQYF

v_gene: TRBV4-3
d_gene: TRBD2
j_gene: TRBJ2-1
abundance: once
CDR3nt: TGCGCCAGCAGCCAAGACCATGGGGGGGGTGAGCAGTTCTTC
CDR3aa: CASSQDHGGGEQFF

v_gene: TRBV27
d_gene: NA
j_gene: TRBJ2-7
abundance: once
CDR3nt: TGTGCCAGCAGTTTATCGCCCCCCCGGGCCGGCTTCCACGAGCAGTACTTC
CDR3aa: CASSLSPPRAGFHEQYF

v_gene: TRBV29-1
d_gene: NA
j_gene: TRBJ1-2
abundance: NA
CDR3nt: TGCAGCGTAGGAATTGGGTTTTACGGCTACACCTTC
CDR3aa: CSVGIGFYGYTF

v_gene: TRBV19
d_gene: NA
j_gene: TRBJ1-5
abundance: NA
CDR3nt: TGTGCCAGTAGTCCTCCTGGTCGGGGGCAGAGCAATCAGCCCCAGCATTTT
CDR3aa: CASSPPGRGQSNQPQHF

v_gene: TRBV25-1
d_gene: NA
j_gene: TRBJ1-5
abundance: few
CDR3nt: TGTGCCAGCAGTGAAGAAGGGGCTCAGCCCCAGCATTTT
CDR3aa: CASSEEGAQPQHF

v_gene: TRBV5-8
d_gene: TRBD2
j_gene: TRBJ2-1
abundance: NA
CDR3nt: TGTGCCAGCTCTAGCGGGAGCGTACACAATGAGCAGTTCTTC
CDR3aa: CASSSGSVHNEQFF

v_gene: TRBV29-1
d_gene: NA
j_gene: TRBJ1-1
abundance: few
CDR3nt: TGCAGCGTTGACTTGTATGGACTCACCATGAACACTGAAGCTTTCTTT
CDR3aa: CSVDLYGLTMNTEAFF

v_gene: TRBV2
d_gene: TRBD2
j_gene: TRBJ2-3
abundance: NA
CDR3nt: TGTGCCAGCAGCTTGATGACTAGCGCCGATACGCAGTATTTT
CDR3aa: CASSLMTSADTQYF

v_gene: TRBV11-2
d_gene: TRBD1
j_gene: TRBJ2-7
abundance: NA
CDR3nt: TGTGCCAGCAGCCGGCACTCCGGGACAGGCGCCTACGAGCAGTACTTC
CDR3aa: CASSRHSGTGAYEQYF

v_gene: TRBV28
d_gene: TRBD2
j_gene: TRBJ2-7
abundance: NA
CDR3nt: TGTGCCAGCAGCCCATTAAAGGCGGCGGGAGGAGAGCAGTACTTC
CDR3aa: CASSPLKAAGGEQYF

v_gene: TRBV9
d_gene: NA
j_gene: TRBJ1-1
abundance: few
CDR3nt: TGTGCCAGCAGCGTCGGATCTGGGGGGACTGAAGCTTTCTTT
CDR3aa: CASSVGSGGTEAFF

v_gene: TRBV13
d_gene: TRBD2
j_gene: TRBJ2-7
abundance: NA
CDR3nt: TGTGCCAGCAGCGCCGTGGCTGGACCTAGCGGGATCCACGAGCAGTACTTC
CDR3aa: CASSAVAGPSGIHEQYF

v_gene: TRBV6-5
d_gene: NA
j_gene: TRBJ2-7
abundance: NA
CDR3nt: TGTGCCAGCAGTTTCGGATCATCCTACGAGCAGTACTTC
CDR3aa: CASSFGSSYEQYF

v_gene: TRBV5-6
d_gene: NA
j_gene: TRBJ2-7
abundance: NA
CDR3nt: TGTGCCAGCAGCATCGGGACTGCGGGGGAGCAGTACTTC
CDR3aa: CASSIGTAGEQYF

v_gene: TRBV29-1
d_gene: NA
j_gene: TRBJ2-3
abundance: NA
CDR3nt: TGCAGCACGAACGAGGGGATAGATACGCAGTATTTT
CDR3aa: CSTNEGIDTQYF

v_gene: TRBV28
d_gene: NA
j_gene: TRBJ1-6
abundance: once
CDR3nt: TGTGCCAGCAGTTTATCACTACTTAACCCAACAACACCCCTCCACTTT
CDR3aa: CASSLSLLNPTTPLHF

v_gene: TRBV6-1
d_gene: NA
j_gene: TRBJ1-1
abundance: NA
CDR3nt: TGTGCCAGCAGCTCCCGAGACCCCGTTTACACTGAAGCTTTCTTT
CDR3aa: CASSSRDPVYTEAFF

v_gene: TRBV9
d_gene: NA
j_gene: TRBJ1-2
abundance: NA
CDR3nt: TGTGCCAGCAGCGACGGCCCCAGGTATGGCTACACCTTC
CDR3aa: CASSDGPRYGYTF

v_gene: TRBV28
d_gene: TRBD2
j_gene: TRBJ2-7
abundance: once
CDR3nt: TGTGCCAGCACCCTGGGACTAGGAATTACGAAGCAGTACTTC
CDR3aa: CASTLGLGITKQYF

v_gene: TRBV7-9
d_gene: TRBD1
j_gene: TRBJ1-3
abundance: NA
CDR3nt: TGTGCCAGCAGCCAACAGGGGGCTGGAAACACCATATATTTT
CDR3aa: CASSQQGAGNTIYF

v_gene: TRBV11-2
d_gene: NA
j_gene: TRBJ2-2
abundance: NA
CDR3nt: TGTGCCACCCAACCCCGGACCTACACCGGGGAGCTGTTTTTT
CDR3aa: CATQPRTYTGELFF

v_gene: TRBV19
d_gene: NA
j_gene: TRBJ2-1
abundance: NA
CDR3nt: TGTGCCAGTACCAGCGGAGAGGCAAATGAGCAGTTCTTC
CDR3aa: CASTSGEANEQFF

v_gene: TRBV5-6
d_gene: NA
j_gene: TRBJ2-3
abundance: NA
CDR3nt: TGTGCCAGCAGTTTCCGGGAAGCCACAGATACGCAGTATTTT
CDR3aa: CASSFREATDTQYF

v_gene: TRBV10-3
d_gene: NA
j_gene: TRBJ1-3
abundance: NA
CDR3nt: TGTGCCATCAGCCCCCCCCGCGGGGATGGAAACACCATATATTTT
CDR3aa: CAISPPRGDGNTIYF

v_gene: TRBV4-2
d_gene: NA
j_gene: TRBJ2-5
abundance: NA
CDR3nt: TGTGCCAGCAGCCCTATGGCGTTAGACCAAGAGACCCAGTACTTC
CDR3aa: CASSPMALDQETQYF

v_gene: TRBV7-9
d_gene: NA
j_gene: TRBJ2-2
abundance: NA
CDR3nt: TGTGCCAGCAGCAATCCGACTTCGTTGGGGGAGCTGTTTTTT
CDR3aa: CASSNPTSLGELFF

v_gene: TRBV28
d_gene: TRBD2
j_gene: TRBJ2-1
abundance: NA
CDR3nt: TGTGCCAGCAGGCCTTGGACTAGCGGGAGGCGGTTCGGTAATGAGCAGTTCTTC
CDR3aa: CASRPWTSGRRFGNEQFF

v_gene: TRBV7-7
d_gene: TRBD2
j_gene: TRBJ2-1
abundance: NA
CDR3nt: TGTGCCAGCAGTTTATTCCCCGGGACTAGATACGATGAGCAGTTCTTC
CDR3aa: CASSLFPGTRYDEQFF

v_gene: TRBV4-2
d_gene: NA
j_gene: TRBJ2-1
abundance: NA
CDR3nt: TGTGCCAGCAGCCAAACGGCCTACAATGAGCAGTTCTTC
CDR3aa: CASSQTAYNEQFF

v_gene: TRBV28
d_gene: TRBD1
j_gene: TRBJ1-2
abundance: NA
CDR3nt: TGTGCCAGCAGTCCTGGGACAGGGGAAAACTATGGCTACACCTTC
CDR3aa: CASSPGTGENYGYTF